This T cell receptor beta chain was sequenced in a study of identical twins. Per the germline V gene, CDR1 is SGHVS and CDR2 is FNYEAQ. V lost 5 bases and J lost 7, with 9 bases in between. This CDR3 spans 12 amino acids. Broader study findings: Insertions ran lower in abundant cord blood beta clonotypes, though not in memory repertoires.

As regards this clonotype: No antigen is known for it.

Every donor was a healthy Caucasian. TCRdb independently ran MiXCR on the 5' RACE reads; one entry per CDR3 protein. This sample has 1.5 million to 2 million distinct CDR3 sequences, with roughly a third found just once. The chain joins TRBV7-6 to TRBJ2-1; no reliable D call. Source material: cord blood. The TCR sequence derives from a newborn girl in good health. The CDR3 here is CASSTAKNEQFF. The CDR3 nucleotides are TGTGCCAGCAGCACTGCCAAGAATGAGCAGTTCTTC.